Listed here are 21 T cell receptor beta chains from one sample, sequenced in a study of cytomegalovirus exposure and HLA in healthy donors. The PCR was carried out with 60 Vbeta primers and 13 Jbeta primers. Some clones are missing from TCRdb's copy, which holds only in-frame ones; the method was immunoSEQ multiplex PCR. The sample consists of about 170,000 clones, about 85% of them appearing once. Sequencing was performed on PBMCs. The origin of the receptors is a boy between 2 and 10 years old in good health and CMV-seronegative.

The chain joins TRBV18 to TRBJ2-5, with 12 positions matching TRBD1. The CDR3 length is 15 residues. V lost 5 bases, J lost 5 bases, and 6 bases stayed unmatched. CDR1 KGHSH and CDR2 LQKENI come from the germline V gene. The CDR3 is CASSSRDRGPETQYF. The CDR3, as DNA: TGTGCCAGCTCATCCCGGGACAGGGGGCCCGAGACCCAGTACTTC.

V usage is TRBV5-6 and J usage is TRBJ1-5, with 7 bases matching TRBD1. Looked up from germline, CDR1 is SGHDT and CDR2 is YYEEEE. Losses at the gene ends were 1 base for V and 4 bases for J; bases not matched to a gene: 2. The CDR3 is made up of 14 amino acids. Here the CDR3 DNA reads TGTGCCAGCAGCTTGCACAGGGGTAATCAGCCCCAGCATTTT. Translated: CASSLHRGNQPQHF.

This clone appeared once. The rearrangement joins TRBV19 to TRBJ1-2; D uncertain. Trimming shortened V by 3 bases and J by 1 base, and 6 bases separated the two germline ends. Germline CDR1 and CDR2: LNHDA and SQIVND (reference sequence). The CDR3 consists of 13 residues. In DNA, the CDR3 is TGTGCCAGTAGTATGTTACTTAACTATGGCTACACCTTC. Residues: CASSMLLNYGYTF.

The chain is built from TRBV4-2 and TRBJ2-6, with 7 bases lining up with TRBD1. This CDR3 has 16 amino acids. V was pared by 2 bases and J by 1 base, with 2 bases of the junction left unmatched. CDR1 LGHNA and CDR2 YNFKEQ come from the germline V gene. The CDR3 DNA follows: TGTGCCAGCAGCCAAATGACAGGGTCTGGGGCCAACGTCCTGACTTTC. This encodes CASSQMTGSGANVLTF.

The chain carries TRBV6-5 and TRBJ2-5; D is ambiguous. The end of the DNA is better explained by TRBJ2-7, so the J call may be wrong. The CDR3 spans 14 residues. Germline V lookup: CDR1 MNHEY, CDR2 SVGAGI. The CDR3 reads CASSYSLPLYEQYF. CDR3 DNA: TGTGCCAGCAGTTACAGTCTCCCCCTCTACGAGCAGTACTTC.

This clone was observed a few times. This chain uses TRBV5-5 with TRBJ2-5, with 9 bases that match TRBD1. V gave up 4 bases and J gave up 4 bases; unmatched junction bases: 2. This CDR3 is 13 amino acids long. Germline V gives CDR1 SGHKS, CDR2 YYEKEE (reference sequence). The CDR3 here is CASSVTGGETQYF. The CDR3 bases are TGTGCCAGCAGCGTGACAGGGGGAGAGACCCAGTACTTC.

The V and J genes are TRBV19 and TRBJ1-4; D is unresolved. The V and J ends lost 4 bases and 5 bases respectively, with 14 bases between them. CDR3 size: 15 residues. The germline CDR1 and CDR2 sequences are LNHDA and SQIVND (reference sequence). The CDR3 region has the DNA TGTGCCAGTAGTACTCCAAAGCACCTAAATGAAAAACTGTTTTTT. This translates into CASSTPKHLNEKLFF.

The chain has TRBV15 and TRBJ1-5, with 10 bases identical to TRBD1. Unmatched junction bases numbered 6, after V lost 6 bases and J lost 4 bases. Looked up from germline, CDR1 is LNHNV and CDR2 is YYDKDF (reference sequence). This CDR3 is built from 15 residues. Written as DNA, the CDR3 is TGTGCCACCAGAACGGGGGACAGGGGTAATCAGCCCCAGCATTTT. Translated, it gives CATRTGDRGNQPQHF. The full variable domain, its missing parts supplied by reference TRBV15 and TRBJ1-5, is DAMVIQNPRYQVTQFGKPVTLSCSQTLNHNVMYWYQQKSSQAPKLLFHYYDKDFNNEADTPDNFQSRRPNTSFCFLDIRSPGLGDTAMYLCATRTGDRGNQPQHFGDGTRLSIL.

The rearrangement joins TRBV14 to TRBJ2-6, with 9 bases that match TRBD1. The V and J ends lost 3 bases and 1 base, in that order; junction bases with no gene match: 4. This CDR3 has 17 residues. Germline V gene lookup returns CDR1 SGHDN and CDR2 FVKESK. The CDR3: CASSHRDRVSGANVLTF. The CDR3 region has the DNA TGTGCCAGCAGCCACCGGGACAGGGTATCTGGGGCCAACGTCCTGACTTTC.

The chain uses TRBV11-2 and TRBJ2-5; TRBD2 aligns across 9 bases. Germline CDR1 and CDR2: SGHAT and FQNNGV. The CDR3 extends over 17 amino acids. V dropped 3 bases and J dropped 4; count of bases not matched to a gene: 12. CDR3 nucleotides: TGTGCCAGCAGCTTTTGGGTGGGGCGGGAGGGCCCAGAGACCCAGTACTTC. Translating it yields CASSFWVGREGPETQYF.

The CDR3 DNA sequence: TGTGCCAGCAGCGTTCAGACAGGGACTGAAGCTTTCTTT. This codes for CASSVQTGTEAFF. The chain links TRBV9 to TRBJ1-1, with 7 bases matching TRBD1. This CDR3 is built from 13 residues. The V gene's germline CDR1 is SGDLS and CDR2 YYNGEE. The V segment lost 2 bases and the J segment 5 bases; nucleotides outside the gene matches: 3.

The chain couples TRBV28 to TRBJ1-2, with TRBD1 identical over 7 bases. The CDR3 contains 12 residues. In germline, CDR1 is MDHEN, CDR2 SYDVKM. V trimming: 4 bases; J trimming: 7 bases; junction bases outside the gene matches: 3. The DNA of the CDR3 is TGTGCCAGCAGTTCCTCAGGGGGTGGCTACACCTTC. It translates to CASSSSGGGYTF.

The rearrangement uses TRBV5-1 and TRBJ1-3; 9 positions match TRBD1. The V gene's germline CDR1 is SGHRS and CDR2 YFSETQ. With V trimmed by 4 bases and J by 0 bases, 8 bases remained unmatched. The CDR3 runs 17 residues. The CDR3 DNA sequence: TGCGCCAGCAGCCCAGGTGACAGGGGGGGCTCTGGAAACACCATATATTTT. Encoded protein: CASSPGDRGGSGNTIYF.

This chain joins TRBV7-3 and TRBJ2-1; TRBD2 agrees at 8 bases. Germline V CDR1 and CDR2: SGHTA, FQGTGA. The CDR3 spans 16 residues. V was pared by 5 bases and J by 3 bases, with 9 bases of the junction left unmatched. The CDR3 sequence: CASSPYHSGNYNEQFF. The CDR3 DNA reads TGTGCCAGCAGCCCCTATCATAGCGGGAACTACAATGAGCAGTTCTTC.

The rearrangement joins TRBV28 to TRBJ1-2; 7 bases are a match to TRBD1. Germline loops: CDR1 MDHEN, CDR2 SYDVKM. Trimming took 5 bases from V and 7 from J; bases not matched to a gene: 7. The CDR3 consists of 13 residues. CDR3 DNA: TGTGCCAGCAGTATTGACAGGGCTGGTGGCTACACCTTC. As protein: CASSIDRAGGYTF.

The V gene is TRBV15, the J gene TRBJ2-5; D is possibly TRBD1 (6 bases). Germline assignment: CDR1 LNHNV and CDR2 YYDKDF (reference sequence). This CDR3 is 15 amino acids long. The V end was cut by 3 bases, the J end by 0 bases, with 11 bases between. Here the CDR3 reads CATSRDRSYQETQYF. The CDR3 DNA follows: TGTGCCACCAGCAGGGACAGAAGCTACCAAGAGACCCAGTACTTC.

This chain connects TRBV9 to TRBJ2-3; no clear D gene. The germline gives CDR1 SGDLS, CDR2 YYNGEE. The ends were cut back, 4 bases at V and 0 bases at J, with 9 bases in the middle. This CDR3 comprises 14 residues. CDR3 in DNA: TGTGCCAGCAGCCACAGATCTAGCACAGATACGCAGTATTTT. Translating it yields CASSHRSSTDTQYF.

This chain links TRBV7-9 with TRBJ2-7; 8 nucleotides align to TRBD1. CDR3 size: 15 residues. The germline V gene has CDR1 SEHNR and CDR2 FQNEAQ (reference sequence). The V gene end was trimmed by 4 bases and the J gene end by 3 bases; junction bases not matched to a gene: 8. This chain's CDR3 is CASSSYQGAIYEQYF. CDR3 bases: TGTGCCAGCAGCTCTTACCAGGGGGCAATCTACGAGCAGTACTTC.

This clone appeared once. The chain combines TRBV7-9 with TRBJ2-4; D gene unclear. This CDR3 is 12 amino acids long. Trimming shortened V by 4 bases and J by 7 bases, and 8 bases separated the two germline ends. Germline-derived CDR1 and CDR2 are SEHNR and FQNEAQ (reference sequence). The CDR3, as DNA: TGTGCCAGCAGCTCCTTGGAGAACATTCAGTACTTC. Protein: CASSSLENIQYF. The variable domain in full, completed from reference TRBV7-9 and TRBJ2-4, reads DTGVSQNPRHKITKRGQNVTFRCDPISEHNRLYWYRQTLGQGPEFLTYFQNEAQLEKSRLLSDRFSAERPKGSFSTLEIQRTEQGDSAMYLCASSSLENIQYFGAGTRLSVL.

With respect to this clone: This sample includes further DNA sequences coding for the same CDR3. The J gene is TRBJ2-7, the V gene TRBV7-9; D gene uncertain. Germline V gene sequence: CDR1 SEHNR, CDR2 FQNEAQ (reference sequence). This CDR3 has 13 amino acids. V lost 5 bases to trimming and J lost 3 bases, with 11 bases between them. CDR3 nucleotides: TGTGCCAGCAGCGGTGATGATAGCTACGAGCAGTACTTC. It encodes CASSGDDSYEQYF.

This rearrangement joins TRBV11-2 to TRBJ1-1; 10 positions agree with TRBD1. The V gene's germline CDR1 is SGHAT and CDR2 FQNNGV. J lost 4 bases, V lost 3 bases, and 5 bases had no gene match. The CDR3 consists of 15 residues. The CDR3 loop reads CASSFWTGGSTEAFF. In DNA, the CDR3 is TGTGCCAGCAGCTTCTGGACAGGGGGGAGCACTGAAGCTTTCTTT.